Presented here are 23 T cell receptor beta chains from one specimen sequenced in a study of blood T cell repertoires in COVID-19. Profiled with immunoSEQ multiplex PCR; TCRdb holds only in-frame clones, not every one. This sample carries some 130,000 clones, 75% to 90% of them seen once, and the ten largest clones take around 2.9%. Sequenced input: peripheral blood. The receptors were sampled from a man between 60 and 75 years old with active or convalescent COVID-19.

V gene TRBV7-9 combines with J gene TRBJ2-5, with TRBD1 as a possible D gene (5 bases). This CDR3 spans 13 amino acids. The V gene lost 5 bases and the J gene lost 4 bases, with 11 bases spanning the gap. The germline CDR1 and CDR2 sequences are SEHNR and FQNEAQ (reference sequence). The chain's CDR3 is CASSHSTAETQYF. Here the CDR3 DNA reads TGTGCCAGCAGCCACTCGACAGCAGAGACCCAGTACTTC.

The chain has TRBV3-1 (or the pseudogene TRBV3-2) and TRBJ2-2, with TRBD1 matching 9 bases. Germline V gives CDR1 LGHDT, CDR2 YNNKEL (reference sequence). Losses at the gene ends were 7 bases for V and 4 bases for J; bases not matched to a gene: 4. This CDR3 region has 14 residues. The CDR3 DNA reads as TGTGCCAGCACCGACAGGGGGAGCACCGGGGAGCTGTTTTTT. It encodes CASTDRGSTGELFF.

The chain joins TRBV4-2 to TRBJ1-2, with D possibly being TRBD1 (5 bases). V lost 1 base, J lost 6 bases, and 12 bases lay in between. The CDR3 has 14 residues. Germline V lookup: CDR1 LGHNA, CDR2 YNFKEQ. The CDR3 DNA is TGTGCCAGCAGCCAAGTCGCCAGGGCAGATGGCTACACCTTC. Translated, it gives CASSQVARADGYTF.

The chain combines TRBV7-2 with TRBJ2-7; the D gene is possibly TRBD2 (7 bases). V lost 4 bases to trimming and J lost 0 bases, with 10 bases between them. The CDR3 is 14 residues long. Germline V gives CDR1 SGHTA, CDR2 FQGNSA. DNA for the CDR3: TGTGCCAGCAGCTGGGGGGGCAGCTCCTACGAGCAGTACTTC. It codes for CASSWGGSSYEQYF. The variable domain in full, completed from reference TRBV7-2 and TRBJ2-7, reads GAGVSQSPSNKVTEKGKDVELRCDPISGHTALYWYRQSLGQGLEFLIYFQGNSAPDKSGLPSDRFSAERTGGSVSTLTIQRTQQEDSAVYLCASSWGGSSYEQYFGPGTRLTVT.

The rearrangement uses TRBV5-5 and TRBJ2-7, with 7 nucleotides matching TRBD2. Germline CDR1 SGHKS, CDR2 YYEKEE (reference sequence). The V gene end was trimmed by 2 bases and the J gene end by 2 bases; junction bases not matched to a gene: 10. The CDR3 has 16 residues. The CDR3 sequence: CASSFVSGTLPYEQYF. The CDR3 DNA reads TGTGCCAGCAGCTTTGTCAGCGGGACGCTTCCCTACGAGCAGTACTTC.

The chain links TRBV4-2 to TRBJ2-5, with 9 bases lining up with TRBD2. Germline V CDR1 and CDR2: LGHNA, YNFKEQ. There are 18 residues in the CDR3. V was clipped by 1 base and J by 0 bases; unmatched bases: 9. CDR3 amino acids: CASSQALVASGDQETQYF. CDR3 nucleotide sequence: TGTGCCAGCAGCCAAGCCCTCGTGGCTAGCGGGGACCAAGAGACCCAGTACTTC.

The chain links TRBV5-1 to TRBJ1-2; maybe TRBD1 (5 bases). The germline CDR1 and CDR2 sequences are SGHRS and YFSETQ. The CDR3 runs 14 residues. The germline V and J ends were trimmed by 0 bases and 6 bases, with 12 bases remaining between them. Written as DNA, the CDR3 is TGCGCCAGCAGCTTGGGTGGCAGGGCGAATGGCTACACCTTC. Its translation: CASSLGGRANGYTF. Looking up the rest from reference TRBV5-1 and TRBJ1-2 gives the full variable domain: KAGVTQTPRYLIKTRGQQVTLSCSPISGHRSVSWYQQTPGQGLQFLFEYFSETQRNKGNFPGRFSGRQFSNSRSEMNVSTLELGDSALYLCASSLGGRANGYTFGSGTRLTVV.

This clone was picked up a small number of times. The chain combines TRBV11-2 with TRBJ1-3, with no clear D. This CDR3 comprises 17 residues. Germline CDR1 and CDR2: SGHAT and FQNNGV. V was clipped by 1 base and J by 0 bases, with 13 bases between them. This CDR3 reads CASSLVALPSSGNTIYF. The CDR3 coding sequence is TGTGCCAGCAGCTTAGTCGCGCTACCGAGCTCTGGAAACACCATATATTTT.

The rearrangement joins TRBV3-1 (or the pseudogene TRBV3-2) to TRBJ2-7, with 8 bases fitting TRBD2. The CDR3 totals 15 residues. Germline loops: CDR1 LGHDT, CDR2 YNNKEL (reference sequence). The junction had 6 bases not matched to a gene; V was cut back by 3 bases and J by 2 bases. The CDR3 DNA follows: TGTGCCAGCAGCCACCCCCGGGGGGGTACCTACGAGCAGTACTTC. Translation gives CASSHPRGGTYEQYF.

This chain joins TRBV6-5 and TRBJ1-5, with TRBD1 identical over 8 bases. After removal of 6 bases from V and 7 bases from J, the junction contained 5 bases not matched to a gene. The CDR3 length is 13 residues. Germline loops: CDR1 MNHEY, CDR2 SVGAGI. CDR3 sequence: CASSLDRGQPQHF. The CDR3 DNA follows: TGTGCCAGCAGCCTAGACAGGGGACAGCCCCAGCATTTT.

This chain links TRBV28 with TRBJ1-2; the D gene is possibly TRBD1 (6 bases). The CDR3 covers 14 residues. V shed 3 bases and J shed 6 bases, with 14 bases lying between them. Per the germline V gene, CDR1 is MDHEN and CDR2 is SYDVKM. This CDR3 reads CASSLYRANNGYTF. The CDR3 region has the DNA TGTGCCAGCAGTTTGTACAGGGCGAATAATGGCTACACCTTC.

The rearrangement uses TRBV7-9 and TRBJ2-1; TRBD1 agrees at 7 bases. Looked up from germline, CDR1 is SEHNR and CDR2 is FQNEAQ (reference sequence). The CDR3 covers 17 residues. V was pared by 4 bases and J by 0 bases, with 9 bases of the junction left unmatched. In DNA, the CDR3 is TGTGCCAGCAGCTCAAAGGGGGCTAAGGCCTCCTACAATGAGCAGTTCTTC. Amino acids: CASSSKGAKASYNEQFF.

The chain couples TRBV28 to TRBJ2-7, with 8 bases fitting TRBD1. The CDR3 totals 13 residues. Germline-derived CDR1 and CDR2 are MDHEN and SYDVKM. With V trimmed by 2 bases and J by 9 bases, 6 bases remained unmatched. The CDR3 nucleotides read TGTGCCAGCAGTTTACAGGGGACAGGCTCGCAGTACTTC. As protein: CASSLQGTGSQYF.

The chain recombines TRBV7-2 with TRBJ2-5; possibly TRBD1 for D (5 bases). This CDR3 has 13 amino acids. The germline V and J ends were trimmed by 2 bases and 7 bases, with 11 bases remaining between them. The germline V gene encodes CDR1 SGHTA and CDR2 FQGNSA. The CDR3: CASSLQPQGTQYF. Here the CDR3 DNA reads TGTGCCAGCAGCTTACAACCTCAGGGGACCCAGTACTTC.

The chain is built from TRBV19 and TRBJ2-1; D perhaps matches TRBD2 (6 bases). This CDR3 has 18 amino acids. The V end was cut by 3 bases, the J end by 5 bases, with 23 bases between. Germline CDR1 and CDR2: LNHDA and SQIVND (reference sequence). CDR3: CASSMGPPGLATHNEQFF. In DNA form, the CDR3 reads TGTGCCAGTAGTATGGGTCCGCCGGGACTGGCGACTCACAATGAGCAGTTCTTC.

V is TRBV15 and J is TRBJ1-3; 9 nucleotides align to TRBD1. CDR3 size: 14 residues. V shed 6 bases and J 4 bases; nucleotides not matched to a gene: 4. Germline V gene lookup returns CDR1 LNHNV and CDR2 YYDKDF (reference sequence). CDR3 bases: TGTGCCACCAGTAGGACAGGGGTAGGAAACACCATATATTTT. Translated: CATSRTGVGNTIYF. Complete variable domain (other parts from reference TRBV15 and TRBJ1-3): DAMVIQNPRYQVTQFGKPVTLSCSQTLNHNVMYWYQQKSSQAPKLLFHYYDKDFNNEADTPDNFQSRRPNTSFCFLDIRSPGLGDTAMYLCATSRTGVGNTIYFGEGSWLTVV.

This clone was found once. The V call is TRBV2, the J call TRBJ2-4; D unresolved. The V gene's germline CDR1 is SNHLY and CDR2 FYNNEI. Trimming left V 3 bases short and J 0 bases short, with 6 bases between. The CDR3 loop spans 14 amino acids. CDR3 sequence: CASSEAGAKNIQYF. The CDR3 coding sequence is TGTGCCAGCAGTGAGGCAGGAGCCAAAAACATTCAGTACTTC.

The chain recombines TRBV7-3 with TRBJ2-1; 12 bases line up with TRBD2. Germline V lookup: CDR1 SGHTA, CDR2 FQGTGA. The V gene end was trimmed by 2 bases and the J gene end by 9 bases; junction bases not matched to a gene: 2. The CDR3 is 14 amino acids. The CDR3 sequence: CASSLGLAGSEQFF. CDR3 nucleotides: TGTGCCAGCAGCTTAGGACTAGCGGGGTCTGAGCAGTTCTTC.

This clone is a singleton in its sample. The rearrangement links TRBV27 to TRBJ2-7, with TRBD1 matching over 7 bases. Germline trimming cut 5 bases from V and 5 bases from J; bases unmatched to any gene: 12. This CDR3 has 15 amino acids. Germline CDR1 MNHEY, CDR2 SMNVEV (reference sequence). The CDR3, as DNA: TGTGCCAGCAGTCTCTTAGGGGGCGTTGTTGACGAGCAGTACTTC. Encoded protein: CASSLLGGVVDEQYF.

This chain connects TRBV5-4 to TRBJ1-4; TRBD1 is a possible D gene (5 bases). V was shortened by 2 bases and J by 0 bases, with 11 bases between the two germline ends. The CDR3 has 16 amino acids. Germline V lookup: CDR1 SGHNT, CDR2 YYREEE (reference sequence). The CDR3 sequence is CASSFGGTATNEKLFF. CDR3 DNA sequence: TGTGCCAGCAGCTTCGGGGGGACTGCAACTAATGAAAAACTGTTTTTT.

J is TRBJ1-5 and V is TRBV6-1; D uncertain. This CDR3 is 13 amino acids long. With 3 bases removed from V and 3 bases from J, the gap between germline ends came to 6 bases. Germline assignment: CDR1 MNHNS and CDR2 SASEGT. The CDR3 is CASSETFNQPQHF. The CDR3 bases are TGTGCCAGCAGTGAGACTTTCAATCAGCCCCAGCATTTT.

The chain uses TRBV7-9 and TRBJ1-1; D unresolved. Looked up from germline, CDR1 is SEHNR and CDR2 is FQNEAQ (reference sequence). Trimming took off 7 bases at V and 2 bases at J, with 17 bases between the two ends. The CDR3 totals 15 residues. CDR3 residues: CASTPRGVENTEAFF. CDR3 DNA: TGTGCCAGCACCCCGCGCGGGGTTGAAAACACTGAAGCTTTCTTT.

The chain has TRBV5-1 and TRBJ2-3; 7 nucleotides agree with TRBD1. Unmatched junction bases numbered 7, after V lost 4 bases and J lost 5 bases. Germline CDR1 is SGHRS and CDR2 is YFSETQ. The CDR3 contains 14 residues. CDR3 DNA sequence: TGCGCCAGCAGCCCCGGGGACAGACTAGATACGCAGTATTTT. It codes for CASSPGDRLDTQYF.